This T cell receptor beta chain was recorded in a study of response to subunit inactivated influenza vaccine. TCRdb re-analysed the RT-PCR reads in MiXCR, keeping a single row per CDR3 protein. In the table there are more than 500,000 distinct CDR3 sequences, 11% of which are singletons. Trimming took 10 bases from V and 2 from J; bases not matched to a gene: 7. Germline V gene sequence: CDR1 MDHEN, CDR2 SYDVKM. CDR3 length: 13 residues. The sample was also linked to a second study, of T cells expressing NK-cell markers. That paper adds: UMIs accompanied the 5'RACE template switching by which TCR beta cDNA was made. Sorted CD3+CD56-NKG2C+, CD3+CD56+NKG2C- and CD3+CD56+NKG2C+ T cells were the source of the TCR beta repertoires. There were seven HCMV-seropositive donors and one seronegative donor among the eight sequenced. In six donors, dominant NKG2C+ clonotypes were roughly 1.0-8% of CD8+ T cells. The HCMV specificity of the expanded NKG2C+ T cell clones stayed unresolved.

The V gene is TRBV28, the J gene TRBJ2-7, with 8 bases matching TRBD1. The sample was PBMCs from blood, taken on the day of vaccination. This TCR came from a man aged 50-59 years who received an inactivated influenza vaccine. CDR3 DNA: TGTGCCAACGCTCAACAGGGGGCCTACGAGCAGTACTTC. The encoded protein is CANAQQGAYEQYF.